This T cell receptor (beta chain) was sequenced in a study of PD-1 blockade in classical Hodgkin lymphoma. Overall study: Patients had nivolumab dosed at 3 mg/kg, delivered intravenously every 2 weeks.

The CDR3 runs 12 residues. V lost 5 bases and J lost 6, with 10 bases in between. CDR1 and CDR2 from the germline V gene are SEHNR and FQNEAQ (reference sequence). Study-wide results and caveats: Relative to healthy donors, newly diagnosed patients reportedly had lower baseline TCR diversity, which was reported as lower still in relapsed/refractory patients. Any patient who commenced nivolumab under 1 year after ASCT was excluded.

This clone was seen once. Its matching antigen is unknown. Each patient relapsed following autologous stem cell transplantation, and prior brentuximab vedotin exposure differed. Assay: immunoSEQ multiplex PCR; the TCRdb copy retains only in-frame clones and omits some. The sample consists of under 20,000 clones, roughly 80% of them appearing once. The sequence was collected from a human donor with classical Hodgkin lymphoma. Here the sequenced sample was peripheral blood mononuclear cells (PBMCs), taken before the second cycle of nivolumab. The gene calls are TRBV7-9 and TRBJ1-2; D not certain. CDR3 loop: CASSLAWNGYTF. CDR3 coding DNA: TGTGCCAGCAGCCTGGCGTGGAATGGCTACACCTTC.